These 29 T cell receptor beta chains share one sample of origin, sequenced in a study of blood T cell repertoires in COVID-19. Using immunoSEQ multiplex PCR, the repertoire was profiled, and TCRdb retains in-frame clones only, with some absent. This table has about 120,000 clones, 75% to 90% appearing once. Source material: peripheral blood. Receptor source: a woman aged 65 to 85 with acute or convalescent COVID-19.

The chain couples TRBV5-4 to TRBJ2-5; D uncertain. V gave up 0 bases and J gave up 2 bases, with 5 bases separating them. The CDR3 is 13 residues long. CDR1 is SGHNT and CDR2 is YYREEE in the germline V gene (reference sequence). The CDR3 DNA reads as TGTGCCAGCAGCTTGGCTCTACAAGAGACCCAGTACTTC. Translating it yields CASSLALQETQYF.

This clone has just a few counts. V is TRBV11-2 and J is TRBJ2-1; 9 nucleotides match TRBD2. The J segment lost 2 bases and the V segment lost 10 bases, leaving 9 bases of the junction unmatched. This CDR3 has 15 residues. The germline V gene has CDR1 SGHAT and CDR2 FQNNGV. The CDR3 is CATAPGLATYNEQFF. The CDR3 DNA is TGTGCCACCGCGCCGGGACTAGCCACCTACAATGAGCAGTTCTTC.

This rearrangement joins TRBV30 to TRBJ1-2; 9 bases agree with TRBD1. V lost 0 bases and J lost 6; bases outside the gene matches: 14. CDR3 length: 17 amino acids. The germline CDR1 and CDR2 sequences are GTSNPN and SVGIG (reference sequence). The CDR3 spells CAWSVRRDRAPFNGYTF. The CDR3 nucleotides are TGTGCCTGGAGTGTACGGCGGGACAGGGCGCCTTTCAATGGCTACACCTTC.

This clone was observed at least ten times. The gene calls are TRBV5-6 and TRBJ1-1, with D possibly TRBD1 on 6 matching bases. In germline, CDR1 is SGHDT, CDR2 YYEEEE. The CDR3 contains 15 residues. The V end lost 3 bases, the J end lost 1 base, and 13 bases lay between the germline ends. This CDR3 is CASSSYRASNTEAFF. CDR3 bases: TGTGCCAGCAGCTCATACAGGGCGTCGAACACTGAAGCTTTCTTT. Variable domain in full (rest from reference TRBV5-6 and TRBJ1-1): DAGVTQSPTHLIKTRGQQVTLRCSPKSGHDTVSWYQQALGQGPQFIFQYYEEEERQRGNFPDRFSGHQFPNYSSELNVNALLLGDSALYLCASSSYRASNTEAFFGQGTRLTVV.

J is TRBJ2-1 and V is TRBV5-1; 10 bases agree with TRBD2. The CDR3 runs 16 residues. J lost 8 bases, V lost 0 bases, and 8 bases had no gene match. Germline-derived CDR1 and CDR2 are SGHRS and YFSETQ. CDR3 sequence: CASSLAGAGGMDEQFF. For the CDR3, the DNA is TGCGCCAGCAGCTTGGCGGGAGCGGGGGGGATGGATGAGCAGTTCTTC. The whole variable domain, remainder taken from reference TRBV5-1 and TRBJ2-1, is KAGVTQTPRYLIKTRGQQVTLSCSPISGHRSVSWYQQTPGQGLQFLFEYFSETQRNKGNFPGRFSGRQFSNSRSEMNVSTLELGDSALYLCASSLAGAGGMDEQFFGPGTRLTVL.

This chain connects TRBV2 to TRBJ2-7; a possible D gene is TRBD2 (5 bases). Looked up from germline, CDR1 is SNHLY and CDR2 is FYNNEI. Between the trimmed V and J ends, which lost 5 bases and 4 bases, there was a span of 9 bases. This CDR3 region has 12 residues. CDR3 DNA: TGTGCCAGCAGTTACGGGGAGTACGAGCAGTACTTC. Translation gives CASSYGEYEQYF.

Remarks on this clone: Compared with germline, one end of the junction differs, possibly owing to a read error. The V call is TRBV10-2, the J call TRBJ1-2; D is undetermined. Germline V gives CDR1 WSHSY, CDR2 SAAADI. The CDR3 length is 12 residues. The CDR3 loop reads CASSESSSGYTF. In nucleotides, the CDR3 is TGCGCCAGCAGCGAGTCCTCCTCTGGCTACACCTTC.

The chain joins TRBV10-3 to TRBJ2-2; 8 nucleotides align to TRBD1. Per germline, CDR1 ENHRY and CDR2 SYGVKD. The CDR3 totals 17 residues. V shed 2 bases and J 0 bases; nucleotides not matched to a gene: 5. CDR3 sequence reads: CAISENRQGSNTGELFF. CDR3 in DNA: TGTGCCATCAGTGAGAACCGACAGGGGTCGAACACCGGGGAGCTGTTTTTT.

The rearrangement links TRBV9 to TRBJ2-6; no firm D call. This CDR3 is 17 amino acids long. V gave up 0 bases and J gave up 3 bases, with 13 bases separating them. Per germline, CDR1 SGDLS and CDR2 YYNGEE. CDR3 amino acids: CASSVESPRVGANVLTF. CDR3 bases: TGTGCCAGCAGCGTAGAGTCCCCACGGGTTGGGGCCAACGTCCTGACTTTC.

The chain recombines TRBV6-5 with TRBJ2-1, with 8 bases matching TRBD1. The CDR3 loop spans 12 amino acids. Germline V CDR1 and CDR2: MNHEY, SVGAGI. After removal of 6 bases from V and 9 bases from J, the junction contained 4 bases not matched to a gene. In nucleotides, the CDR3 is TGTGCCAGCAGGACAGGGGTTCGTGAGCAGTTCTTC. Its protein is CASRTGVREQFF.

The CDR3 region is CASRDTGGTYGYTF. CDR3 nucleotide sequence: TGTGCCAGCAGGGACACAGGGGGGACCTATGGCTACACCTTC. The rearrangement joins TRBV6-5 to TRBJ1-2, with TRBD1 matching over 8 bases. Germline CDR1 MNHEY, CDR2 SVGAGI. V gave up 6 bases and J gave up 4 bases; unmatched junction bases: 7. CDR3 length: 14 residues.

The chain has TRBV18 and TRBJ1-3; unclear D gene. Germline V gives CDR1 KGHSH, CDR2 LQKENI. Trimming removed 2 bases from V and 0 bases from J, with 17 bases in between. The CDR3 runs to 18 residues. Here the CDR3 DNA reads TGTGCCAGCTCACCAATTTTAGGCGACGGGAGCTCTGGAAACACCATATATTTT. This translates into CASSPILGDGSSGNTIYF.

The sample holds one count of this clone. The chain employs TRBV28 and TRBJ1-6; 9 nucleotides match TRBD1. The V segment lost 6 bases and the J segment 9 bases; nucleotides outside the gene matches: 6. This CDR3 contains 14 residues. The germline CDR1 and CDR2 sequences are MDHEN and SYDVKM. This CDR3 is CASRRDRDTSPLHF. The CDR3 DNA sequence: TGTGCCAGCAGAAGGGACAGGGATACTTCACCCCTCCACTTT.

The rearrangement joins TRBV6-5 to TRBJ1-2, with 9 bases matching TRBD1. The ends lost 0 bases at V and 5 bases at J; junction bases unmatched: 4. This CDR3 is built from 15 residues. CDR1 MNHEY and CDR2 SVGAGI come from the germline V gene. CDR3 in amino acids: CASSYSTGGGYGYTF. CDR3 DNA sequence: TGTGCCAGCAGTTACTCCACAGGGGGCGGTTATGGCTACACCTTC.

V usage is TRBV2 and J usage is TRBJ1-5; no firm D call. The germline V and J ends were trimmed by 4 bases and 1 base, with 5 bases remaining between them. The CDR3 is 13 amino acids. Germline V gene data show CDR1 as SNHLY and CDR2 as FYNNEI. This CDR3 reads CASSGQSNQPQHF. The CDR3 nucleotides read TGTGCCAGCAGTGGACAAAGCAATCAGCCCCAGCATTTT.

The chain carries TRBV12-3 or TRBV12-4 and TRBJ2-1, with TRBD1 matching over 9 bases. V was pared by 8 bases and J by 7 bases, with 6 bases of the junction left unmatched. The CDR3 length is 13 residues. CDR3 coding DNA: TGTGCCAGCGTACAGGGGGCAAGGAATGAGCAGTTCTTC. Translating gives CASVQGARNEQFF.

This clone has a single count. The J gene is TRBJ2-5, the V gene TRBV24-1, with 7 bases matching TRBD1. The V segment lost 0 bases and the J segment 4 bases; nucleotides outside the gene matches: 4. Germline lookup yields CDR1 KGHDR and CDR2 SFDVKD. The CDR3 runs 15 residues. The CDR3 sequence is CATSDLKGAGETQYF. DNA of the CDR3: TGTGCCACCAGTGATTTGAAGGGGGCGGGAGAGACCCAGTACTTC.

The chain joins TRBV10-3 to TRBJ1-1, with D perhaps matching TRBD1 (5 bases). This CDR3 is built from 14 residues. The germline V and J ends were trimmed by 6 bases and 0 bases, with 11 bases remaining between them. CDR1 is ENHRY, CDR2 SYGVKD, per germline. The CDR3 here is CAIRSLTVNTEAFF. The CDR3 DNA reads as TGTGCCATCAGGAGTTTGACAGTGAACACTGAAGCTTTCTTT.

This chain links TRBV11-2 with TRBJ2-7; perhaps TRBD1 as D (7 bases). V shed 5 bases and J shed 3 bases, with 11 bases lying between them. The CDR3 has 13 residues. Germline CDR1 is SGHAT and CDR2 is FQNNGV. In DNA, the CDR3 is TGTGCCAGCAGCCCAGGGGGGCACTACGAGCAGTACTTC. This sequence encodes CASSPGGHYEQYF.

This clone has a single count. This rearrangement joins TRBV2 to TRBJ2-5; 7 bases agree with TRBD1. This CDR3 has 16 amino acids. V gave up 2 bases and J gave up 1 base; unmatched junction bases: 7. Germline lookup yields CDR1 SNHLY and CDR2 FYNNEI. CDR3 protein: CASSEKGQFGQETQYF. As DNA, the CDR3 is TGTGCCAGCAGTGAAAAGGGACAGTTTGGCCAAGAGACCCAGTACTTC.

The V gene is TRBV5-1, the J gene TRBJ2-3, with 10 nucleotides matching TRBD2. The CDR3 has 17 residues. Trimming took 0 bases from V and 4 from J; bases not matched to a gene: 8. Germline V lookup: CDR1 SGHRS, CDR2 YFSETQ. The CDR3 nucleotides are TGCGCCAGCAGCTTGGGGTTTAGCGGGGGGCTCCCAGATACGCAGTATTTT. This sequence encodes CASSLGFSGGLPDTQYF.

The chain employs TRBV29-1 and TRBJ1-2; TRBD1 might be the D (5 bases). This CDR3 is 14 amino acids long. Germline assignment: CDR1 SQVTM and CDR2 ANQGSEA. V gave up 5 bases and J gave up 4 bases, with 17 bases separating them. The CDR3 DNA follows: TGCAGCGTTCGGGGGGACTCGGCGGGCTATGGCTACACCTTC. Translation: CSVRGDSAGYGYTF.

V gene TRBV2 combines with J gene TRBJ2-5, with D tentatively TRBD1 (5 bases). V lost 3 bases and J 2 bases, leaving 10 bases between the germline ends. The CDR3 extends over 14 amino acids. Germline V gene lookup returns CDR1 SNHLY and CDR2 FYNNEI. CDR3 loop: CASSDMTAQETQYF. CDR3 in DNA: TGTGCCAGCAGTGATATGACAGCTCAAGAGACCCAGTACTTC.

The rearrangement uses TRBV28 and TRBJ1-2, with D possibly TRBD1 on 6 matching bases. Germline V gene sequence: CDR1 MDHEN, CDR2 SYDVKM. Trimming took 8 bases from V and 4 from J, leaving 14 bases between them. The CDR3 length is 13 residues. For the CDR3, the DNA is TGTGCCAGCGCAACAGGGCCAATCTATGGCTACACCTTC. Translated: CASATGPIYGYTF.

This chain joins TRBV7-9 and TRBJ2-1, with D maybe TRBD1 (6 bases). The CDR3 is made up of 12 amino acids. Germline-derived CDR1 and CDR2 are SEHNR and FQNEAQ (reference sequence). The V gene lost 3 bases and the J gene lost 10 bases, with 10 bases spanning the gap. In DNA, the CDR3 is TGTGCCAGCAGCTTCACAGGGACGGAGCAGTTCTTC. Encoded protein: CASSFTGTEQFF. Full variable domain (rest looked up from reference TRBV7-9 and TRBJ2-1): DTGVSQNPRHKITKRGQNVTFRCDPISEHNRLYWYRQTLGQGPEFLTYFQNEAQLEKSRLLSDRFSAERPKGSFSTLEIQRTEQGDSAMYLCASSFTGTEQFFGPGTRLTVL.

The chain combines TRBV29-1 with TRBJ1-1; D possibly corresponds to TRBD1 (6 bases). Germline V gives CDR1 SQVTM, CDR2 ANQGSEA. CDR3 length: 11 amino acids. Deletions cut 2 bases from V and 12 bases from J, with 13 bases between. The CDR3 loop reads CSVEMWGLSFF. The CDR3 DNA follows: TGCAGCGTTGAAATGTGGGGGCTATCTTTCTTT.

This chain uses TRBV7-6 with TRBJ1-5; TRBD1 matches 7 bases. J lost 4 bases, V lost 5 bases, and 11 bases had no gene match. Germline loops: CDR1 SGHVS, CDR2 FNYEAQ. This CDR3 comprises 16 residues. The CDR3 sequence: CASSRNAGGSNQPQHF. In nucleotides, the CDR3 is TGTGCCAGCAGCCGAAATGCAGGGGGAAGTAATCAGCCCCAGCATTTT.

This clone was found a few times. The rearrangement uses TRBV21-1 and TRBJ1-6; the table names TRBD1, a call not compared with the DNA. TRBV21-1 is assigned pseudogene status. CDR3 length: 19 amino acids. The CDR3 sequence: CASSKEVGDSQTNNSPLHF. CDR3 sequence (DNA): TGTGCCAGCAGCAAAGAGGTAGGTGACAGCCAAACCAATAATTCACCCCTCCACTTT.

This clone was found once. The rearrangement joins TRBV9 to TRBJ2-1; 8 nucleotides align to TRBD2. There are 15 residues in the CDR3. The V gene's germline CDR1 is SGDLS and CDR2 YYNGEE. V shed 3 bases and J 5 bases; nucleotides not matched to a gene: 7. The CDR3 nucleotides are TGTGCCAGCAGCGCCCGGACTAGCCATAACAATGAGCAGTTCTTC. Translating gives CASSARTSHNNEQFF.